The source of this TCR beta chain is a study of T cells after yellow fever vaccination. Study details: Low-cell-number fractions underwent preparation using SMART-Seq v4 Ultra Low Input.

TCRdb re-derived calls from the 5' RACE reads in MiXCR, one entry per CDR3 protein. The sample has approximately 300,000 distinct CDR3 sequences; 7.5% to 9% are singletons. The CDR3 runs to 12 residues. The V end was cut by 5 bases, the J end by 4 bases, with 9 bases between. The TCR sequence derives from a man aged 18 to 29 who received the YFV17D yellow fever vaccine. The genes are TRBV12-3 or TRBV12-4 and TRBJ2-7; D gene uncertain. Sequenced material: PBMCs, taken on the day of the first yellow fever vaccination. DNA of the CDR3: TGTGCCAGCAGTAATAGGGTTTACGAGCAGTACTTC. Translating it yields CASSNRVYEQYF.